Included here is one T cell receptor (beta chain) sequence, with context. Its target is not known. This entry comes from a study of beta chain features in type 1 diabetes. Central memory, naive, regulatory and stem cell-like memory CD4+ cells were sorted by CD45RO/CCR7/CD25/CD127/CD95/CD27. Study-wide findings and caveats: Among patients with Type 1 diabetes, TCRB CDR3s were moderately but significantly shorter in every one of the four CD4+ subsets. The question of HLA type influencing TCRB rearrangement was one that remained unresolved here.

The sequenced template was cDNA made from the entire isolated RNA. Only in-frame clones appear in the TCRdb table, and some are missing; sequencing was by immunoSEQ multiplex PCR. The sample lists some 150,000 clones; 11% were seen once. What was sequenced was central memory CD4+ T cells from blood. The TCR sequence derives from a man between 18 and 35 years old in good health.

Here the CDR3 reads CSVGDGGQLGQPQHF. The CDR3 DNA reads as TGCAGCGTTGGGGACGGGGGGCAATTGGGTCAGCCCCAGCATTTT. The chain links TRBV29-1 to TRBJ1-5, with D perhaps TRBD1 (6 bases). This CDR3 spans 15 amino acids. Germline V gene sequence: CDR1 SQVTM, CDR2 ANQGSEA. Trimming pared 4 bases from V and 6 bases from J, leaving 19 bases between.